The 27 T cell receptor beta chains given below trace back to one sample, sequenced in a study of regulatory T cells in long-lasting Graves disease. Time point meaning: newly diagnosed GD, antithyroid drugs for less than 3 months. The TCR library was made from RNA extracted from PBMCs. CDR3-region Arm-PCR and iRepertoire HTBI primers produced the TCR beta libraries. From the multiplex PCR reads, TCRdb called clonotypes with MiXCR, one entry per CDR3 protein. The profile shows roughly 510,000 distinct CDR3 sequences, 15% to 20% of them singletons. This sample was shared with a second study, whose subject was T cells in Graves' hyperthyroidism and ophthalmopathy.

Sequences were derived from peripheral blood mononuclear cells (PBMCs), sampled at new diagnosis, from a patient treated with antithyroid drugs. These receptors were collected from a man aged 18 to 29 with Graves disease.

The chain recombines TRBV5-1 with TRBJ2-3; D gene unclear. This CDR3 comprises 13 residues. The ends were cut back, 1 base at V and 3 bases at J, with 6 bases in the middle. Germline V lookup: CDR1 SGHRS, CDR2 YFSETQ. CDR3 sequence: CASSLLRTDTQYF. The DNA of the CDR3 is TGCGCCAGCAGCTTGCTCAGAACAGATACGCAGTATTTT.

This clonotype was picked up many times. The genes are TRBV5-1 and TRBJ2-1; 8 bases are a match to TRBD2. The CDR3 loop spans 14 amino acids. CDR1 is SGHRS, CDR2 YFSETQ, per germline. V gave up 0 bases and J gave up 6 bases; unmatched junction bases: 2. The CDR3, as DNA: TGCGCCAGCAGCTTGGCTACTAGCGGCAATGAGCAGTTCTTC. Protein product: CASSLATSGNEQFF.

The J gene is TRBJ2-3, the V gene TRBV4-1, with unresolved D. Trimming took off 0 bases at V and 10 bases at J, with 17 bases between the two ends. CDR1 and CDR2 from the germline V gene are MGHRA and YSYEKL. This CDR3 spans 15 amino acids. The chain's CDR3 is CASSQDTYNRWSQYF. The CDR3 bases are TGCGCCAGCAGCCAAGATACTTATAACAGATGGTCGCAGTATTTT.

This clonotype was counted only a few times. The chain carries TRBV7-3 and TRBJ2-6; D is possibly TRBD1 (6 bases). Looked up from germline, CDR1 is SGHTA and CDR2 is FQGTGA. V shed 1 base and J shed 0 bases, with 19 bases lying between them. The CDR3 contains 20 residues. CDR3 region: CASSLKVYGTPTSGANVLTF. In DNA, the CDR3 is TGTGCCAGCAGCTTAAAGGTGTATGGGACACCAACCTCTGGGGCCAACGTCCTGACTTTC. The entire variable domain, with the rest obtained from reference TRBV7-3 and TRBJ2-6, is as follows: GAGVSQTPSNKVTEKGKYVELRCDPISGHTALYWYRQSLGQGPEFLIYFQGTGAADDSGLPNDRFFAVRPEGSVSTLKIQRTERGDSAVYLCASSLKVYGTPTSGANVLTFGAGSRLTVL.

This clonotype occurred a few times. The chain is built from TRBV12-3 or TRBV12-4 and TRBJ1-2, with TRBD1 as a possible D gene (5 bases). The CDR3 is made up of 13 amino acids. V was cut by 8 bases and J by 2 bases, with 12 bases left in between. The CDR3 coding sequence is TGTGCCAGCTCGGGACGGATAAACTATGGCTACACCTTC. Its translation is CASSGRINYGYTF.

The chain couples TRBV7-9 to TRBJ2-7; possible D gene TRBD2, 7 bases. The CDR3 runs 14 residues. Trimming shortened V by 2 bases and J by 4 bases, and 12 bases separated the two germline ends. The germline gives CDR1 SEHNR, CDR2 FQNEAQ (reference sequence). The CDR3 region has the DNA TGTGCCAGCAGCTTACCCAGGGGAGGGTACGAGCAGTACTTC. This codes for CASSLPRGGYEQYF.

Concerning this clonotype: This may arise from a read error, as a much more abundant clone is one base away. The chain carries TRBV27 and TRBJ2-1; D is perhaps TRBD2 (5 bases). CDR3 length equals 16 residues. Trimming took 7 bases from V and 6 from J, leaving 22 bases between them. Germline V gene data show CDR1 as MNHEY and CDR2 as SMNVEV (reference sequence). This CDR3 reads CASIRRPSLEGNEQFF. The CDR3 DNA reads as TGTGCCAGCATCCGACGCCCTAGCCTAGAAGGCAATGAGCAGTTCTTC.

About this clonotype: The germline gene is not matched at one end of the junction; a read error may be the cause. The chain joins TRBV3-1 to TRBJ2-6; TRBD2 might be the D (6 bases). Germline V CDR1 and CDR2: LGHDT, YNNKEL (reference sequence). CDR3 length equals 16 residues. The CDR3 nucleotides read TGTGCCAGCAGCAAAGGGAGGTTTTTTGGGGCCAACATCCTGACTTTC. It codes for CASSKGRFFGANILTF.

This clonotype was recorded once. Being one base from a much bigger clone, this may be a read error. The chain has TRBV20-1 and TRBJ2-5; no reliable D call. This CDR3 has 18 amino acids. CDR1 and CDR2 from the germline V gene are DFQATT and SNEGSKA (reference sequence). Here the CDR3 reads CSARLVGSASLYKETRYF. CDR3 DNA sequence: TGCAGTGCTAGACTAGTTGGGTCTGCTTCCCTGTATAAAGAGACCCGGTACTTC.

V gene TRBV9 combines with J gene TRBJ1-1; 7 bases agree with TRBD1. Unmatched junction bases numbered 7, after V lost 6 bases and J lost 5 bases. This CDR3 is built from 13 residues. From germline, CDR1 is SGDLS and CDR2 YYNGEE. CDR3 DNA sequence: TGTGCCAGCAACAGACAGGGAGCTACTGAAGCTTTCTTT. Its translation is CASNRQGATEAFF.

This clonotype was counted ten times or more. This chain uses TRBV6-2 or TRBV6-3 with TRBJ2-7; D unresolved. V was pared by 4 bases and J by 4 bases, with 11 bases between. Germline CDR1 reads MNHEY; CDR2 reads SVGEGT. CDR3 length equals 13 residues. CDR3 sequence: CASSSSDTYEQYF. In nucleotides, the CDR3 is TGTGCCAGCAGTTCCTCGGATACTTACGAGCAGTACTTC.

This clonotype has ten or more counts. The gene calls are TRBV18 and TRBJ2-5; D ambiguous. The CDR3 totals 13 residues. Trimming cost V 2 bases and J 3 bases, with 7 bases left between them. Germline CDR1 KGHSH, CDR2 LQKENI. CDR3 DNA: TGTGCCAGCTCACCAGGCGGTAAAGAGACCCAGTACTTC. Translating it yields CASSPGGKETQYF. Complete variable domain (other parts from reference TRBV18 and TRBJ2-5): NAGVMQNPRHLVRRRGQEARLRCSPMKGHSHVYWYRQLPEEGLKFMVYLQKENIIDESGMPKERFSAEFPKEGPSILRIQQVVRGDSAAYFCASSPGGKETQYFGPGTRLLVL.

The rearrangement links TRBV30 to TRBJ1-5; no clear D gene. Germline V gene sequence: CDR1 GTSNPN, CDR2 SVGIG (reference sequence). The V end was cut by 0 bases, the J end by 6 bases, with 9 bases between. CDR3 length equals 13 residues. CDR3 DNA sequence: TGTGCCTGGAGTGTTTTCCCGGGTCAGCCCCAGCATTTT. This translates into CAWSVFPGQPQHF.

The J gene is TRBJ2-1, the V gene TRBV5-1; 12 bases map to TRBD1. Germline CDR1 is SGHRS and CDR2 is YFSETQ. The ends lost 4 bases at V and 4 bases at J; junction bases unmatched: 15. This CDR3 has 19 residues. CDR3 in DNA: TGCGCCAGCAGCCACGGGACAGGGGGCTCGCGGGAGGGATACAATGAGCAGTTCTTC. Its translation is CASSHGTGGSREGYNEQFF.

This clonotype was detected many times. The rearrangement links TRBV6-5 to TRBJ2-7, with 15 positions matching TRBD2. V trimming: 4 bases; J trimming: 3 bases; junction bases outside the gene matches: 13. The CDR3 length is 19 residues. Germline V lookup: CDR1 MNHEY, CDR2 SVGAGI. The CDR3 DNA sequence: TGTGCCAGCAGTTCGGTATCAAGAGGACTAGCGGGAGGGCGCTACGAGCAGTACTTC. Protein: CASSSVSRGLAGGRYEQYF.

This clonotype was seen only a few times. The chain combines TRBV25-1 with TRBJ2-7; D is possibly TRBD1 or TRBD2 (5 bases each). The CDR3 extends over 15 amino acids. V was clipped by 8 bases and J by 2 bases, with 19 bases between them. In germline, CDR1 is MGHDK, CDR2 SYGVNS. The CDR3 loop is CASQKNRDGAYEQYF. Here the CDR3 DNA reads TGTGCCAGCCAAAAGAACCGGGACGGGGCCTACGAGCAGTACTTC.

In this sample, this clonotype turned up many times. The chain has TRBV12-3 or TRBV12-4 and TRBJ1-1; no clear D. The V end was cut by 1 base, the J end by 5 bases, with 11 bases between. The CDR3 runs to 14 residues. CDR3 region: CASSLGMGWTEAFF. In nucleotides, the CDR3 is TGTGCCAGCAGTTTAGGGATGGGGTGGACTGAAGCTTTCTTT.

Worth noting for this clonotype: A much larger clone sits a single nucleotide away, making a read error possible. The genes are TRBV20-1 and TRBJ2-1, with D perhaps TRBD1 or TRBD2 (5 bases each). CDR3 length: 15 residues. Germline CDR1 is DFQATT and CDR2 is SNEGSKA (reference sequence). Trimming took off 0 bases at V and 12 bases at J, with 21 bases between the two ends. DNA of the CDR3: TGCAGTGCTAGAGATCAAGGGACCCCGTCGCATGGGCAGTTCTTC. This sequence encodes CSARDQGTPSHGQFF.

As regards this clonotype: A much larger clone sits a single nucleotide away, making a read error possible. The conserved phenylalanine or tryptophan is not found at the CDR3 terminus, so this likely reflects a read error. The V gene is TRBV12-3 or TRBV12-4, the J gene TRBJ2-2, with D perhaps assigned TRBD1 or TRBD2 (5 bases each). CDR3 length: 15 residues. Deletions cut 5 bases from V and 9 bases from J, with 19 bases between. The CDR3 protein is CASSAPPGTSRELFL. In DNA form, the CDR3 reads TGTGCCAGCAGTGCACCCCCTGGGACCTCACGGGAGCTGTTTCTT.

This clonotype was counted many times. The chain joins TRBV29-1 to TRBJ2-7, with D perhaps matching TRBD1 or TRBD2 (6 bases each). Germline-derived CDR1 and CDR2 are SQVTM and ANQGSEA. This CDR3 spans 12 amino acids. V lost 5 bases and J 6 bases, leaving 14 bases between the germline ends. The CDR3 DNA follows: TGCAGCGTTACAAAAGGGGGAGGCGAGCAGTACTTC. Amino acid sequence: CSVTKGGGEQYF.

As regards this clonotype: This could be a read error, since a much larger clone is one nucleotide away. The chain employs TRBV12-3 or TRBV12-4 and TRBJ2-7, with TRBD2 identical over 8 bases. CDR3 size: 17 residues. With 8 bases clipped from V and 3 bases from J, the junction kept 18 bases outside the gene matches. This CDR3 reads CASSPGPAGAGDYEQYF. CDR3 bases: TGTGCCAGCTCACCTGGACCAGCGGGAGCTGGGGACTACGAGCAGTACTTC.

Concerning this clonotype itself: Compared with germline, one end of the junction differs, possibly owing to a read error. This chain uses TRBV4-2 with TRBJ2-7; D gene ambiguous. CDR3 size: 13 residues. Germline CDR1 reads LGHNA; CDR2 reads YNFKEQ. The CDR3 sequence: CASRQDGTYEQYF. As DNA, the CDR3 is TGTGCCAGCAGGCAAGACGGTACCTACGAGCAGTACTTC.

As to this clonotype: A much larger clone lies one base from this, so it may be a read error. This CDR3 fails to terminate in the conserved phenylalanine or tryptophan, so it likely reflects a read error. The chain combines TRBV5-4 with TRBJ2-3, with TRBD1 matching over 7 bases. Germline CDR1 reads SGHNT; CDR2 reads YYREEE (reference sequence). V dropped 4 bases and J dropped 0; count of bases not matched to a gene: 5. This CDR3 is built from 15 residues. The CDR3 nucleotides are TGTGCCAGCAGCCCACGACAGGGTAGCACAGATACGCAGTATTCT. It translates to CASSPRQGSTDTQYS.

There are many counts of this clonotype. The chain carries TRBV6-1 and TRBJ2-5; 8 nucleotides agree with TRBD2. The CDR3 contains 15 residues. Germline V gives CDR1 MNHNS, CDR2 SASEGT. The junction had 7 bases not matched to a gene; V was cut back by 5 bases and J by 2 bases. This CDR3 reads CASSQRTSNQETQYF. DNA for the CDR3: TGTGCCAGCAGTCAGAGGACTAGCAATCAAGAGACCCAGTACTTC.

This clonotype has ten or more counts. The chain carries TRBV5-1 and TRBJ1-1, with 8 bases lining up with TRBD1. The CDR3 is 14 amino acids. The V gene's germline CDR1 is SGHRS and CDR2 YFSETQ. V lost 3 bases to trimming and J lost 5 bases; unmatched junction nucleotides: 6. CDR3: CASSSQGARTEAFF. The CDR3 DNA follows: TGCGCCAGCAGCTCCCAGGGGGCGCGGACTGAAGCTTTCTTT.

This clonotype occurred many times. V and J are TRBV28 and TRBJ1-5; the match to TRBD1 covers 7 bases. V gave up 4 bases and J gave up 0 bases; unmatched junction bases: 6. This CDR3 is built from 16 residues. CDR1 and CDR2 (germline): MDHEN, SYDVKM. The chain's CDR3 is CASSSGTEDSNQPQHF. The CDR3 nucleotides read TGTGCCAGCAGTTCTGGGACAGAAGATAGCAATCAGCCCCAGCATTTT.

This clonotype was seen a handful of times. The CDR3 region has the DNA TGTGCCAGCAGACAGGGATTCTCAAATGAAAAACTGTTTTTT. It specifies CASRQGFSNEKLFF. This chain joins TRBV12-3 or TRBV12-4 and TRBJ1-4; tentatively, D is TRBD1 (6 bases). The CDR3 has 14 amino acids. V lost 6 bases and J 5 bases, leaving 13 bases between the germline ends.